A single sample is the source of the 7 T cell receptor beta chains below, sequenced in a study of cytotoxic CD8 clonotypes in ibrutinib-treated CLL. Sequenced by immunoSEQ multiplex PCR; TCRdb stores in-frame clones only, minus some. Here the sample spans 150,000 to 200,000 clones, more than 80% being singletons. The specimen was PBMCs, collected after 24 months of ibrutinib treatment. The receptor set was obtained from a human donor with chronic lymphocytic leukemia.

This clone has a single count. The chain employs TRBV19 and TRBJ2-1; a weak D match, TRBD2 (6 bases). Germline V gene data show CDR1 as LNHDA and CDR2 as SQIVND (reference sequence). V was pared by 6 bases and J by 3 bases, with 18 bases between. The CDR3 extends over 16 amino acids. The CDR3 here is CASSTERTTYYNEQFF. The CDR3 DNA follows: TGTGCCAGTAGCACCGAGCGGACTACCTACTACAATGAGCAGTTCTTC.

This chain connects TRBV5-4 to TRBJ2-1; unclear D gene. Germline CDR1 SGHNT, CDR2 YYREEE (reference sequence). The CDR3 has 12 amino acids. Trimming pared 2 bases from V and 15 bases from J, leaving 15 bases between. The CDR3 region is CASSLVPLRPFF. The CDR3 DNA reads TGTGCCAGCAGCTTAGTACCTCTCCGGCCGTTCTTC. Looking up the rest from reference TRBV5-4 and TRBJ2-1 gives the full variable domain: ETGVTQSPTHLIKTRGQQVTLRCSSQSGHNTVSWYQQALGQGPQFIFQYYREEENGRGNFPPRFSGLQFPNYSSELNVNALELDDSALYLCASSLVPLRPFFGPGTRLTVL.

V usage is TRBV6-6 and J usage is TRBJ2-1; a possible D gene is TRBD2 (6 bases). The germline gives CDR1 MNHNY, CDR2 SVGAGI (reference sequence). V lost 2 bases to trimming and J lost 6 bases, with 14 bases between them. CDR3 size: 15 residues. The CDR3 DNA sequence: TGTGCCAGCAGTTACCCCACGGGGGATCGCAATGAGCAGTTCTTC. Translating gives CASSYPTGDRNEQFF.

This clone appeared a few times. The V and J genes are TRBV18 and TRBJ1-2; 7 nucleotides agree with TRBD1. Looked up from germline, CDR1 is KGHSH and CDR2 is LQKENI. The CDR3 runs to 13 residues. Trimming took 7 bases from V and 7 from J; bases not matched to a gene: 9. CDR3 sequence: CASLSTGRRGYTF. In nucleotides, the CDR3 is TGTGCCAGCTTATCGACAGGGCGTCGTGGCTACACCTTC.

The chain couples TRBV6-1 to TRBJ2-7, with D possibly called TRBD1 or TRBD2 (5 bases each). Germline V lookup: CDR1 MNHNS, CDR2 SASEGT. Trimming cost V 6 bases and J 3 bases, with 12 bases left between them. This CDR3 comprises 13 residues. In nucleotides, the CDR3 is TGTGCCAGCAGCCCGGGACGTTACTACGAGCAGTACTTC. It encodes CASSPGRYYEQYF.

The gene calls are TRBV19 and TRBJ2-7; the match to TRBD1 covers 8 bases. Germline assignment: CDR1 LNHDA and CDR2 SQIVND (reference sequence). The CDR3 sequence is 16 residues long. Losses at the gene ends were 6 bases for V and 4 bases for J; bases not matched to a gene: 14. CDR3 in DNA: TGTGCCAGTAGCAACAGAGAGACAGGGGTAAGGTACGAGCAGTACTTC. Protein: CASSNRETGVRYEQYF.

This chain joins TRBV18 and TRBJ1-2, with 9 bases aligning to TRBD1. V gave up 3 bases and J gave up 8 bases; unmatched junction bases: 7. CDR3 length: 14 amino acids. CDR1 and CDR2 from the germline V gene are KGHSH and LQKENI. The CDR3 loop is CASSPDRGKDGYTF. In DNA, the CDR3 is TGTGCCAGCTCACCGGACAGGGGAAAGGACGGCTACACCTTC.